A selection of T cell receptor beta chains follows, all from one sample in a study of long-term antiretroviral therapy in people with HIV. Assay: immunoSEQ multiplex PCR; the TCRdb copy retains only in-frame clones and omits some. The sample shows approximately 12,000 clones, approximately 83% of them seen only once. Sequencing used unsorted PBMCs, obtained 3.4 years after starting antiretroviral therapy. The receptors were gathered from a man aged 40-49 years with HIV. CDR3s include the opening cysteine and the closing phenylalanine or tryptophan. D genes are given only for firm matches. Only part of the rows carry a size: once, few, many, or a class if the clone is expanded.

j_call | clone_size | v_call | d_call | cdr3_aa | cdr3_nt
TRBJ1-1 | large | TRBV7-9 | NA | CASSSPLAANTEAFF | TGTGCCAGCAGCTCCCCCCTTGCAGCGAACACTGAAGCTTTCTTT
TRBJ1-5 | once | TRBV7-9 | TRBD1 | CASSLGTGGVFGNQPQHF | TGTGCCAGCAGCTTAGGGACAGGGGGCGTTTTTGGCAATCAGCCCCAGCATTTT
TRBJ1-2 | NA | TRBV7-9 | NA | CASSHQGPVGYTF | TGTGCCAGCAGTCACCAGGGTCCTGTGGGCTACACCTTC
TRBJ2-1 | NA | TRBV11-2 | NA | CASSLGGVGNEQFF | TGTGCCAGCAGCTTAGGCGGGGTAGGCAATGAGCAGTTCTTC
TRBJ1-1 | NA | TRBV6-6 | NA | CASATGTNTEAFF | TGTGCCAGCGCGACTGGAACGAACACTGAAGCTTTCTTT
TRBJ1-5 | NA | TRBV6-1 | NA | CASIGTLDQPQHF | TGTGCCAGCATTGGGACACTAGATCAGCCCCAGCATTTT
TRBJ2-7 | NA | TRBV6-5 | TRBD1 | CASGWGTDGYEQYF | TGTGCCAGCGGGTGGGGGACAGACGGCTACGAGCAGTACTTC
TRBJ2-7 | once | TRBV20-1 | TRBD1 | CSARTGVGKYF | TGCAGTGCTCGGACAGGGGTCGGGAAGTACTTC
TRBJ2-3 | NA | TRBV7-3 | TRBD1 | CASSTSFGTVTDTQYF | TGTGCCAGCAGCACCTCTTTCGGGACAGTCACAGATACGCAGTATTTT
TRBJ1-2 | NA | TRBV28 | TRBD1 | CASRSVFGTVNYGYTF | TGTGCCAGCAGAAGTGTATTCGGGACAGTGAACTATGGCTACACCTTC
TRBJ2-1 | few | TRBV5-5 | TRBD2 | CASSSGALAGRDEQFF | TGTGCCAGCAGCAGTGGAGCACTAGCGGGTAGGGATGAGCAGTTCTTC
TRBJ2-7 | few | TRBV2 | TRBD1 | CASSEGQGPNEQYF | TGTGCCAGCAGTGAAGGACAGGGCCCCAACGAGCAGTACTTC
TRBJ1-2 | few | TRBV5-1 | NA | CASSSQGSNYGYTF | TGCGCCAGCAGTAGCCAGGGGTCTAACTATGGCTACACCTTC
TRBJ2-3 | NA | TRBV18 | TRBD2 | CASSVFSGSTDTQYF | TGTGCCAGCTCGGTCTTTAGCGGGAGCACAGATACGCAGTATTTT
TRBJ2-2 | NA | TRBV29-1 | TRBD1 | CSVQRDRNTGELFF | TGCAGCGTCCAAAGGGACAGAAACACCGGGGAGCTGTTTTTT
TRBJ2-1 | NA | TRBV4-1 | NA | CASSQDSNNEQFF | TGCGCCAGCAGCCAAGATAGTAACAATGAGCAGTTCTTC
TRBJ2-3 | once | TRBV2 | TRBD1 | CASSSDRVTQYF | TGTGCCAGCAGTTCGGACAGGGTCACGCAGTATTTT
TRBJ1-6 | NA | TRBV11-2 | NA | CASNWMGSPLHF | TGTGCCAGTAATTGGATGGGGTCACCCCTCCACTTT
TRBJ1-2 | NA | TRBV7-9 | NA | CASSLGTLEYGYTF | TGTGCCAGCAGCTTGGGGACTTTAGAGTATGGCTACACCTTC
TRBJ2-1 | NA | TRBV27 | NA | CASRLSYNEQFF | TGTGCCAGCCGGTTGTCCTACAATGAGCAGTTCTTC
TRBJ2-2 | once | TRBV19 | TRBD2 | CASSKRETGELFF | TGTGCCAGTAGTAAGCGGGAGACCGGGGAGCTGTTTTTT
TRBJ2-7 | NA | TRBV19 | NA | CASSITATIEQYF | TGTGCCAGTAGTATAACAGCTACGATAGAGCAGTACTTC
TRBJ2-7 | NA | TRBV4-3 | NA | CASSHTGLRPQHEQYF | TGCGCCAGCAGCCACACCGGTTTAAGGCCCCAGCACGAGCAGTACTTC
TRBJ2-1 | NA | TRBV27 | NA | CASSRTGHPPGGDEQFF | TGTGCCAGCAGTCGGACCGGGCACCCCCCTGGAGGGGATGAGCAGTTCTTC
TRBJ1-4 | NA | TRBV10-3 | NA | CAISESQGIATNEKLFF | TGTGCCATCAGTGAGTCGCAAGGAATTGCAACTAATGAAAAACTGTTTTTT
TRBJ2-7 | NA | TRBV7-2 | TRBD1 | CASSFLTGTGIREQYF | TGTGCCAGCAGCTTCTTGACCGGGACAGGGATTCGCGAGCAGTACTTC
TRBJ2-5 | NA | TRBV27 | TRBD2 | CASSSMGLAGVETQYF | TGTGCCAGCAGTTCAATGGGACTAGCGGGAGTAGAGACCCAGTACTTC
TRBJ2-2 | NA | TRBV28 | NA | CASRLMKANTGELFF | TGTGCCAGCAGGTTGATGAAGGCGAACACCGGGGAGCTGTTTTTT
TRBJ2-2 | NA | TRBV19 | NA | CASSIRGAGGPQLMAGELFF | TGTGCCAGTAGTATAAGAGGCGCTGGCGGACCCCAACTAATGGCCGGGGAGCTGTTTTTT
TRBJ1-2 | few | TRBV7-6 | NA | CASSLAGLAGYTF | TGTGCCAGCAGCTTAGCGGGCCTGGCTGGCTACACCTTC
TRBJ1-4 | NA | TRBV7-9 | NA | CASNNPGGVGEKLFF | TGTGCCAGCAACAATCCGGGGGGGGTTGGGGAAAAACTGTTTTTT
TRBJ1-1 | few | TRBV18 | NA | CASSRQSNTEAFF | TGTGCCAGCTCGAGGCAATCGAACACTGAAGCTTTCTTT
TRBJ1-2 | NA | TRBV2 | TRBD1 | CASSLKTGRDGYTF | TGTGCCAGCAGCCTTAAGACAGGGCGAGATGGCTACACCTTC
TRBJ1-1 | NA | TRBV7-6 | NA | CASSLGGLGRMNTEAFF | TGTGCCAGCAGCTTAGGAGGCTTGGGGAGGATGAACACTGAAGCTTTCTTT
TRBJ1-3 | once | TRBV27 | NA | CASSYTGTPGNTIYF | TGTGCCAGCAGTTATACTGGGACACCGGGAAACACCATATATTTT
TRBJ2-3 | NA | TRBV7-3 | TRBD1 | CASSPGQYTDTQYF | TGTGCCAGCAGCCCGGGACAGTACACAGATACGCAGTATTTT
TRBJ1-1 | NA | TRBV14 | TRBD1 | CASSQAGQGGTEAFF | TGTGCCAGCAGCCAAGCAGGACAGGGCGGCACTGAAGCTTTCTTT
TRBJ2-3 | NA | TRBV5-1 | NA | CASSPQGVGSTDTQYF | TGCGCCAGCAGCCCACAGGGAGTAGGTAGCACAGATACGCAGTATTTT
TRBJ1-3 | NA | TRBV4-1 | NA | CASSQDHRGGFSGNTIYF | TGCGCCAGCAGCCAAGATCATCGCGGGGGGTTCTCTGGAAACACCATATATTTT
TRBJ2-3 | NA | TRBV30 | NA | CAWSVGVADTQYF | TGTGCCTGGAGTGTAGGGGTGGCAGATACGCAGTATTTT
TRBJ2-7 | NA | TRBV28 | NA | CASSQKALGVLHYEQYF | TGTGCCAGCAGTCAAAAAGCCCTCGGGGTTCTACACTACGAGCAGTACTTC
TRBJ2-1 | NA | TRBV4-1 | NA | CASSQYNEQFF | TGCGCCAGCAGCCAATACAATGAGCAGTTCTTC
TRBJ1-1 | NA | TRBV28 | NA | CASAVNTEAFF | TGTGCCAGTGCAGTGAACACTGAAGCTTTCTTT
TRBJ1-5 | NA | TRBV28 | TRBD1 | CASIDRGSNQPQHF | TGTGCCAGCATCGACAGGGGGAGCAATCAGCCCCAGCATTTT
TRBJ2-2 | few | TRBV4-1 | TRBD2 | CASSPGLASTGELFF | TGCGCCAGCAGCCCGGGACTAGCGTCAACCGGGGAGCTGTTTTTT
TRBJ1-1 | few | TRBV19 | NA | CASSMAGGTEAFF | TGTGCCAGTAGTATGGCGGGGGGCACTGAAGCTTTCTTT
TRBJ1-4 | NA | TRBV5-6 | NA | CASSLWDSEKLFF | TGTGCCAGCAGCTTGTGGGACTCTGAAAAACTGTTTTTT
TRBJ2-7 | NA | TRBV7-2 | TRBD2 | CASSDGLAGNSYEQYF | TGTGCCAGCAGCGACGGACTAGCGGGAAACTCCTACGAGCAGTACTTC
TRBJ1-5 | NA | TRBV2 | NA | CASKVRGSDQPQHF | TGTGCCAGCAAGGTCCGGGGAAGCGATCAGCCCCAGCATTTT
TRBJ1-3 | NA | TRBV6-1 | NA | CASSKDTGSSGNTIYF | TGTGCCAGCAGTAAAGATACAGGGAGCTCTGGAAACACCATATATTTT
TRBJ2-6 | few | TRBV2 | NA | CASSERGGANVLTF | TGTGCCAGCAGTGAACGGGGTGGGGCCAACGTCCTGACTTTC
TRBJ1-1 | NA | TRBV29-1 | NA | CSVDLDSNTEAFF | TGCAGCGTTGATCTGGATTCGAACACTGAAGCTTTCTTT
TRBJ2-1 | NA | TRBV7-3 | TRBD2 | CASSLTLLAGGPLTNNEQFF | TGTGCCAGCAGCTTAACGTTGCTAGCGGGAGGGCCTTTAACTAACAATGAGCAGTTCTTC
TRBJ2-3 | NA | TRBV2 | NA | CASLIPTGRSTDTQYF | TGTGCCAGCCTAATCCCAACAGGGCGGTCCACAGATACGCAGTATTTT
TRBJ2-3 | NA | TRBV29-1 | TRBD2 | CSVGPTSGRENDTQYF | TGCAGCGTTGGCCCGACTAGCGGGAGAGAGAACGATACGCAGTATTTT
TRBJ2-5 | few | TRBV7-9 | NA | CASSWQVGEETQYF | TGTGCCAGCAGCTGGCAGGTTGGAGAAGAGACCCAGTACTTC
TRBJ2-7 | NA | TRBV4-1 | NA | CASSQGGSGYEQYF | TGCGCCAGCAGCCAAGGGGGGTCGGGCTACGAGCAGTACTTC